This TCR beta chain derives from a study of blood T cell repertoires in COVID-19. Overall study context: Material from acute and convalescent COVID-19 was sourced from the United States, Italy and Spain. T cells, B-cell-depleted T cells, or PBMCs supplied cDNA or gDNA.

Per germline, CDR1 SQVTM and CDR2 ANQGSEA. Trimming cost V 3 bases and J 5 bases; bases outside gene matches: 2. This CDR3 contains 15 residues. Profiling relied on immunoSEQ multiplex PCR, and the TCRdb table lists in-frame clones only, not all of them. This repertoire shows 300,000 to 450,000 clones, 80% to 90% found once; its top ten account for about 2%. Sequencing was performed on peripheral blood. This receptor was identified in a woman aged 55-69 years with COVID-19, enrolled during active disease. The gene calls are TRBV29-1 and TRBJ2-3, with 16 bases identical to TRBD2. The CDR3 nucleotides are TGCAGCGTTGACGGGACTAGCGGGGGGGTAGATACGCAGTATTTT. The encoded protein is CSVDGTSGGVDTQYF.